A selection of T cell receptor beta chains follows, all from one sample in a study of identical twins. TCRdb ran MiXCR on the 5' RACE reads and lists one entry per CDR3 protein. This table has under 300,000 distinct CDR3 sequences, 12% appearing once. The data also belong to a second study, concerning yellow fever vaccine responses in identical twins.

Sequenced: memory (CD45RO+) T cells sorted from blood. Source of these receptors: a woman aged 18-30 years in good health. The CDR3 runs from the conserved cysteine through the conserved F or W. A D gene is named only where the DNA matches it firmly. Clone size is given for some rows only: seen once, a few or many times, or a class if the clone is expanded.

j_gene	d_gene	abundance	v_gene	CDR3aa	CDR3nt
TRBJ2-7	TRBD1	.	TRBV5-6	CASSLPQGAYEQYF	TGTGCCAGCAGCCTCCCCCAGGGGGCCTACGAGCAGTACTTC
TRBJ2-7	.	.	TRBV10-3	CATGSSYEQYF	TGTGCCACTGGGAGCTCCTACGAGCAGTACTTC
TRBJ2-6	.	few	TRBV25-1	CASRGTGSGANVLTF	TGTGCCAGCAGGGGGACCGGGTCTGGGGCCAACGTCCTGACTTTC
TRBJ2-3	TRBD1	many	TRBV12-3/TRBV12-4	CASRGTGVADTQYF	TGTGCCAGCAGGGGGACAGGGGTCGCAGATACGCAGTATTTT
TRBJ1-1	TRBD1	many	TRBV18	CASSPSTGGRTEAFF	TGTGCCAGCTCACCATCCACAGGGGGCCGGACTGAAGCTTTCTTT
TRBJ2-3	.	many	TRBV5-1	CASNALVTGSYAQYF	TGCGCCAGCAATGCTCTAGTCACGGGGTCGTATGCGCAGTATTTT
TRBJ2-5	.	few	TRBV7-6	CASSKTAGYETQYF	TGTGCCAGCAGCAAGACCGCGGGGTACGAGACCCAGTACTTC
TRBJ2-1	.	.	TRBV6-4	CASSTSGAYNEQFF	.
TRBJ2-7	TRBD2	many	TRBV4-2	CASSPSGSSYEQYF	TGTGCCAGCAGCCCTAGCGGAAGCTCCTACGAGCAGTACTTC
TRBJ2-3	.	few	TRBV6-5	CASSNLGGADTQYF	TGTGCCAGCAGTAACCTGGGCGGCGCAGATACGCAGTATTTT